In this sample, the clone carrying this T cell receptor beta chain turned up a few times. Its antigen is still unknown. The data stem from a study of regulatory T cells in long-lasting Graves disease. Trimming took off 5 bases at V and 1 base at J, with 8 bases between the two ends. This CDR3 is built from 13 residues. Germline assignment: CDR1 MNHEY and CDR2 SMNVEV (reference sequence). Points from the study as a whole: TRBV28, TRBJ1-2 and TRBJ2-5 emerged as the favored segments in persistent disease.

Arm-PCR of CDR3 regions and iRepertoire HTBI primers were the basis on which TCR beta libraries were built. As processed by the authors: Spanning all samples, the identified segments comprised 62 TRBV and about 15 TRBJ. TCRdb analysed the multiplex PCR reads with MiXCR anew, one entry per CDR3 protein. TCRdb's processing, not the authors' own work, is the source of the V and J calls. Here the sample spans under 350,000 distinct CDR3 sequences, around 20% being singletons. As to time point: persistent/refractory GD, antithyroid drugs over 5 years with positive TRAb. The TCR library used RNA extracted from PBMCs. By American Thyroid Association guidelines, Graves' disease was diagnosed in the cohort. With EDTA tubes as the receptacles, 7.5 to 10 milliliters of peripheral blood were drawn.

The V call is TRBV27, the J call TRBJ1-1, with D maybe TRBD1 (5 bases). The sample here was peripheral blood mononuclear cells (PBMCs), taken when the disease was refractory, from a patient treated with antithyroid drugs. The clonotype comes from a female donor with Graves disease. The CDR3 DNA sequence: TGTGCCAGCAGTGCAAGGGGGAACACTGAAGCTTTCTTT. Protein product: CASSARGNTEAFF.